This record looks at one T cell receptor beta chain sequence and its context. The antigen is undetermined. The record originates from a study of radiotherapy plus CTLA-4 blockade in lung cancer. Study summary: Disease control was achieved by approximately 32% of patients, and objective responses by about 17%. Points from the study as a whole: TCR clones of tumor origin grew in blood after radiotherapy plus ipilimumab. Among reported predictors of response, early blood T cell clone dynamics with interferon-beta performed best.

Method: immunoSEQ multiplex PCR; TCRdb's copy keeps in-frame clones and lacks some. The sample has tens of thousands of clones; around 88% are singletons. The V gene lost 8 bases and the J gene lost 0 bases, with 10 bases spanning the gap. Germline lookup yields CDR1 MNHEY and CDR2 SVGAGI. The CDR3 covers 13 residues. Focal radiation plus CTLA-4 blockade with ipilimumab was given to patients with chemo-refractory metastatic non-small-cell lung cancer. Material: peripheral blood, obtained from a patient treated with radiotherapy plus ipilimumab. The V and J genes are TRBV6-5 and TRBJ1-2; D is possibly TRBD1 (5 bases). This sequence was found in a human donor with non-small cell lung cancer who had a partial response to radiotherapy plus ipilimumab. As DNA, the CDR3 is TGTGCCAGCTTTGGGGGGACTAACTATGGCTACACCTTC. Protein sequence: CASFGGTNYGYTF.